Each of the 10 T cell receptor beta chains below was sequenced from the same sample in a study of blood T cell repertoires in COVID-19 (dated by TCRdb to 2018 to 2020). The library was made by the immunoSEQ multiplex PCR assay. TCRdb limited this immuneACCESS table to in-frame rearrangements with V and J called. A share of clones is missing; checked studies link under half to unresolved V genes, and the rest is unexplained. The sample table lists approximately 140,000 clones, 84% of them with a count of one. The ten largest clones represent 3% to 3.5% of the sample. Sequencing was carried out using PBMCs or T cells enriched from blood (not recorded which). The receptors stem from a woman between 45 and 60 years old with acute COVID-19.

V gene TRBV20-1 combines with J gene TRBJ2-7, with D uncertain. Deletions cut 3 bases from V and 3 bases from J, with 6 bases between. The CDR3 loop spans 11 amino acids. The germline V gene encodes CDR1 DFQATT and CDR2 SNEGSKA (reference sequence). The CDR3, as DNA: TGCAGTGCTAGGGAGCGCTACGAGCAGTACTTC. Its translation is CSARERYEQYF.

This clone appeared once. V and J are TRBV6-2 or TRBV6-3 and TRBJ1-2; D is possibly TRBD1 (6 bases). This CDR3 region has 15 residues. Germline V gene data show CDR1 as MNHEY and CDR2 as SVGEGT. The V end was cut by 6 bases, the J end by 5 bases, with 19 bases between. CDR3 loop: CASSPRGILPYGYTF. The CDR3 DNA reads TGTGCCAGCAGCCCCAGGGGCATTTTACCGTATGGCTACACCTTC.

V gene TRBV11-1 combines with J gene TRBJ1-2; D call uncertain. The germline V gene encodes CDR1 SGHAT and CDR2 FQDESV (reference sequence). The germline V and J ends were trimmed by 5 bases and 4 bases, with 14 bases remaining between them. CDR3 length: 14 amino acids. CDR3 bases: TGTGCCAGCAGCCCCCCGGGAGGGCTCTATGGCTACACCTTC. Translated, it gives CASSPPGGLYGYTF.

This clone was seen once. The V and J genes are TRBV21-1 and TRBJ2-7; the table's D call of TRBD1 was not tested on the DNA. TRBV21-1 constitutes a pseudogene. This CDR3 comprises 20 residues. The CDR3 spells CASSTGQGAWGNFGSYEQYF. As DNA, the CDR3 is TGTGCCAGCAGCACGGGACAGGGGGCGTGGGGCAACTTCGGCTCCTACGAGCAGTACTTC.

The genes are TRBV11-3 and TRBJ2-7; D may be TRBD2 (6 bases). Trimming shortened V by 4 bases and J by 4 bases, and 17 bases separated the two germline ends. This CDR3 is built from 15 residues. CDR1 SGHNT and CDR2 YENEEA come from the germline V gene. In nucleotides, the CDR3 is TGTGCCAGCAGCTCGTGGGGGGACTCAATTTACGAGCAGTACTTC. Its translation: CASSSWGDSIYEQYF.

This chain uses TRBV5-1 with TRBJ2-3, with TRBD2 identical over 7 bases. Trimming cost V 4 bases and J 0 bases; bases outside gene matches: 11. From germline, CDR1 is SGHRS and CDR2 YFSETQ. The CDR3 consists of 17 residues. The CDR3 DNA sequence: TGCGCCAGCAGCCCTCGTGGGACGGGAGGAAGCACAGATACGCAGTATTTT. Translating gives CASSPRGTGGSTDTQYF.

CDR3 DNA sequence: TGCGCCAGCAGCCCAACGCCGGGGACCTACAATGAGCAGTTCTTC. It specifies CASSPTPGTYNEQFF. The rearrangement links TRBV5-1 to TRBJ2-1; D is perhaps TRBD2 (5 bases). The V and J ends lost 4 bases and 2 bases respectively, with 13 bases between them. Germline V gives CDR1 SGHRS, CDR2 YFSETQ. The CDR3 consists of 15 residues.

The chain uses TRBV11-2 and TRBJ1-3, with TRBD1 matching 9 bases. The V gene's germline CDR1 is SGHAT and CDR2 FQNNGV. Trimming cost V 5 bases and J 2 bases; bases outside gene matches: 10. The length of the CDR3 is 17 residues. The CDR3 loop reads CASSPRGQGIAGNTIYF. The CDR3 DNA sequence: TGTGCCAGCAGCCCGAGGGGACAGGGCATAGCTGGAAACACCATATATTTT.

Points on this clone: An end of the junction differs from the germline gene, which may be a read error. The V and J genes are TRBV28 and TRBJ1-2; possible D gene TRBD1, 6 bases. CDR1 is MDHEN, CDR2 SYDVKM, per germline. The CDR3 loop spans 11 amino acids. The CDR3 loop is CASTTSRDTSF. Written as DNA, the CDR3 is TGTGCCAGCACCACGTCCCGGGACACGTCCTTC.

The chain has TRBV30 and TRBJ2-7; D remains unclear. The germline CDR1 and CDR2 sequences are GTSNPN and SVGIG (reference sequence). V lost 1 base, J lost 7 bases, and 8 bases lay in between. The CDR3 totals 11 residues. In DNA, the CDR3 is TGTGCCTGGAGTGGCCCCGGGGAGCAGTACTTC. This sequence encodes CAWSGPGEQYF.